Listed below are T cell receptor beta chains from one sample, sequenced in a study of T-cell reconstitution after alpha-beta-depleted transplantation in children. TCRdb re-derived calls from the PCR reads in MiXCR, one entry per CDR3 protein. This sample has some 520,000 distinct CDR3 sequences, with approximately 30% found just once. The material sequenced was PBMCs from the stem cell graft donor, taken from the stem cell graft. Every receptor here comes from a human donor who donated a stem cell graft to a child with aplastic anemia. Each CDR3 is given without its conserved first and last residue. Each record gives: clone size, J gene, V gene, CDR3 protein. The listing skips clone size in some rows; elsewhere it reads once, few, many or a size class.

abundance: few; j_gene: TRBJ2-1; v_gene: TRBV5-1; CDR3aa: ASSTTTNSYNEQF
abundance: .; j_gene: TRBJ1-1; v_gene: TRBV18; CDR3aa: ASSPLDAKAF
abundance: .; j_gene: TRBJ1-1; v_gene: TRBV18; CDR3aa: ASSAQGQGANTEAF
abundance: .; j_gene: TRBJ2-1; v_gene: TRBV27; CDR3aa: ASSPTPGASGYNEQF
abundance: few; j_gene: TRBJ2-6; v_gene: TRBV6-2/TRBV6-3; CDR3aa: ASRKTGPSTGANVLT
abundance: .; j_gene: TRBJ2-4; v_gene: TRBV27; CDR3aa: ASSPTGWDIQY
abundance: few; j_gene: TRBJ1-1; v_gene: TRBV12-3/TRBV12-4; CDR3aa: ASSLHQAF
abundance: .; j_gene: TRBJ1-1; v_gene: TRBV5-1; CDR3aa: ASSLGLLDGLNTEAF
abundance: .; j_gene: TRBJ1-2; v_gene: TRBV5-6; CDR3aa: ASSFLSGSHGYT
abundance: .; j_gene: TRBJ2-1; v_gene: TRBV20-1; CDR3aa: SARGLRRLPTDEQF
abundance: once; j_gene: TRBJ2-6; v_gene: TRBV7-9; CDR3aa: ASSYTGTGANGLT
abundance: .; j_gene: TRBJ2-5; v_gene: TRBV29-1; CDR3aa: SAGGAGGEKTQY
abundance: few; j_gene: TRBJ1-2; v_gene: TRBV29-1; CDR3aa: SVAGQFGYT
abundance: .; j_gene: TRBJ1-1; v_gene: TRBV12-3/TRBV12-4; CDR3aa: ASSQTQGRVVGLEAF
abundance: .; j_gene: TRBJ2-1; v_gene: TRBV11-2; CDR3aa: ASSFSAEGGNEQF
abundance: few; j_gene: TRBJ2-1; v_gene: TRBV7-3; CDR3aa: ASSPGGQGDNEQF
abundance: .; j_gene: TRBJ2-1; v_gene: TRBV3-1; CDR3aa: ASSQLLAGLRNEQF
abundance: few; j_gene: TRBJ2-2; v_gene: TRBV30; CDR3aa: ASSQGSIKTGELF
abundance: few; j_gene: TRBJ1-5; v_gene: TRBV12-3/TRBV12-4; CDR3aa: ASSNMVGQPQH
abundance: few; j_gene: TRBJ1-4; v_gene: TRBV20-1; CDR3aa: SALWAGQGNEKLF
abundance: few; j_gene: TRBJ1-2; v_gene: TRBV20-1; CDR3aa: SATVGTNYGYT